The clone carrying this TCR beta chain appeared a single time. Its antigen is unidentified. Isolation of the CD4+ and CD8+ populations was accomplished via positive magnetic bead selection, with purity assessed by flow cytometry. The V gene lost 8 bases and the J gene lost 5 bases, with 13 bases spanning the gap. The germline V gene encodes CDR1 MNHEY and CDR2 SMNVEV (reference sequence). This CDR3 region has 13 residues. This sample was included in a study of somatic mutations in cytotoxic T cells in rheumatoid arthritis. The wider study: Sorted by flow to nearly 100% purity were some V beta antibody-stained T-cell populations, including V beta1+ cells sequenced for TCRB. Study-wide results and caveats: With advancing age, CD8+ clonality climbed in rheumatoid arthritis patients but did not rise in healthy controls.

Under the authors' procedure: Matches were rare between published virus-specific TCRB sequences and patient CD8+ clones exceeding 1%. The data were produced by immunoSEQ multiplex PCR, yet TCRdb's version contains in-frame clones alone and is incomplete. The DNA gave D and trimming, while V, J and clone size come from that table. The repertoire has 15,000 to 20,000 clones, 70% to 85% of them found once; the top ten carry approximately 12%. The specimen was CD8+ T cells sorted from blood. The sequence came from an adult with rheumatoid arthritis. The chain carries TRBV27 and TRBJ1-5; D is unresolved. The DNA of the CDR3 is TGTGCCAGCGGGTGGACGGCAGATCAGCCCCAGCATTTT. This translates into CASGWTADQPQHF.